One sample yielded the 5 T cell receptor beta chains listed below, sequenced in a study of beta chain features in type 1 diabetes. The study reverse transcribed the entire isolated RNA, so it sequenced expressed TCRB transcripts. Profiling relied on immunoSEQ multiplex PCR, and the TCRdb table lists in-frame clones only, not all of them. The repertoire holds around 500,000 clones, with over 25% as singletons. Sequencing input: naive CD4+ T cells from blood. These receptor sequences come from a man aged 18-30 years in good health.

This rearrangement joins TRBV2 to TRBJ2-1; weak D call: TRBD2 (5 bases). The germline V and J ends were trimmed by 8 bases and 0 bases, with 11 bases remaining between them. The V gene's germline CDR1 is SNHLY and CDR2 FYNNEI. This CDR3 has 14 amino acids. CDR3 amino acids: CASCSGFSYNEQFF. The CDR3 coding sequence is TGTGCCAGCTGCAGCGGTTTCTCCTACAATGAGCAGTTCTTC.

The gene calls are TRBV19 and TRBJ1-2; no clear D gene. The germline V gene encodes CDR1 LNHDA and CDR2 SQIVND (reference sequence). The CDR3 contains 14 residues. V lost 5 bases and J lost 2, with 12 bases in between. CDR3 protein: CASSPGRPNYGYTF. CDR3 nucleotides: TGTGCCAGTAGTCCCGGACGACCCAACTATGGCTACACCTTC. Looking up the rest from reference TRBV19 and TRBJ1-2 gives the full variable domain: DGGITQSPKYLFRKEGQNVTLSCEQNLNHDAMYWYRQDPGQGLRLIYYSQIVNDFQKGDIAEGYSVSREKKESFPLTVTSAQKNPTAFYLCASSPGRPNYGYTFGSGTRLTVV.

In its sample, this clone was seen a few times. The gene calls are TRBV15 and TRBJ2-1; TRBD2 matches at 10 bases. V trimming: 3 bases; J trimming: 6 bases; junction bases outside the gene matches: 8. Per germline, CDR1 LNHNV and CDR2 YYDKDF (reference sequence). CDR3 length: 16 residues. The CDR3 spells CATSRGSGRSTNEQFF. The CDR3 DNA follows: TGTGCCACCAGCAGGGGTAGCGGGAGGTCGACCAATGAGCAGTTCTTC.

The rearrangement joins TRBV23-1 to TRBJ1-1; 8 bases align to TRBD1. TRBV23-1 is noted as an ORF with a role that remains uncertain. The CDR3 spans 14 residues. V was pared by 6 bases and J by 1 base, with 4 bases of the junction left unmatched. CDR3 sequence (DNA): TGCGCCAGCAGCGACAGGGGTCGGAACACTGAAGCTTTCTTT. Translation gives CASSDRGRNTEAFF.

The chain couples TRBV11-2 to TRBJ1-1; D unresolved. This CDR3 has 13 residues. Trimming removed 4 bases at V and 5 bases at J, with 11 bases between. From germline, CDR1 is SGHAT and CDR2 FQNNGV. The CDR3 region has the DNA TGTGCCAGCAGCTCCAATGGAGGGACTGAAGCTTTCTTT. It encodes CASSSNGGTEAFF.